Listed below are T cell receptor beta chains from one sample, sequenced in a study of blood T cells in healthy people across ages. TCRdb reprocessed the 5' RACE reads with MiXCR, giving one entry per CDR3 protein. The sample holds approximately 730,000 distinct CDR3 sequences, about 48% seen once. Material: blood. All receptors derive from a man older than 75 in good health. Each CDR3 is given with its conserved first and last residue. D genes are given only for firm matches. The size entry is marked missing in some rows and otherwise reads once, few, many or a size class.

DNA	CDR3	D	size	V	J
TGCAGTGCTACCCAGCGGCGTAGCGGGAACGAGCAGTACTTC	CSATQRRSGNEQYF	TRBD2	few	TRBV20-1	TRBJ2-7
TGTGCCAGCAGCGTAGCTACTAGCGGGCTCACAGATACGCAGTATTTT	CASSVATSGLTDTQYF	TRBD2	.	TRBV9	TRBJ2-3
TGTGCCAGCAGCCAAATAACGGACAGTTCCTACGAGCAGTACTTC	CASSQITDSSYEQYF	.	few	TRBV14	TRBJ2-7
TGTGCCAGCAGCCAAGATCCGGACTCTGGGGCCAACGTCCTGACTTTC	CASSQDPDSGANVLTF	.	.	TRBV4-2	TRBJ2-6
TGCAGTGCCTGGACTAGCGTCAGCTCCTACGAGCAGTACTTC	CSAWTSVSSYEQYF	TRBD2	few	TRBV20-1	TRBJ2-7
TGTGCCTGCGGGGGGATAGACGAGCAGTACTTC	CACGGIDEQYF	TRBD2	.	TRBV6-6	TRBJ2-7
TGCGCCAGCAGCTTGATGGTAGATACGCAGTATTTT	CASSLMVDTQYF	.	.	TRBV5-1	TRBJ2-3
TGTGCCAGCAGCCAAGGACAGTCCTACGAGCAGTACTTC	CASSQGQSYEQYF	.	few	TRBV11-3	TRBJ2-7
TGTGCCAGCAGTGTCCAGTTTGGGACCCAGTACTTC	CASSVQFGTQYF	.	.	TRBV12-3/TRBV12-4	TRBJ2-5
TGTGCCAGCAGGCCGACAGGTTCCTACCAAGAGACCCAGTACTTC	CASRPTGSYQETQYF	.	.	TRBV28	TRBJ2-5
TGTGCCAGCAGTGATGGGCTGTCCTCCTACGAGCAGTACTTC	CASSDGLSSYEQYF	.	.	TRBV6-1	TRBJ2-7
TGCAGTGCCACCGGGACAGAGAACACTGAAGCTTTCTTT	CSATGTENTEAFF	TRBD1	.	TRBV20-1	TRBJ1-1
TGTGCCACCAGTGATACTATAGCGGGAGCCTTGGAGACCCAGTACTTC	CATSDTIAGALETQYF	TRBD2	.	TRBV24-1	TRBJ2-5
TGTGCCAGTAGTGTCCTGCCTGGGGCGGGGACCCAGTACTTC	CASSVLPGAGTQYF	.	.	TRBV19	TRBJ2-5
TGTGCCACCAGCACCCGCGGACAGGGCCGATACTCCTACGAGCAGTACTTC	CATSTRGQGRYSYEQYF	TRBD1	.	TRBV15	TRBJ2-7
TGTGCCAGCAGCTCGACGACTAGCAGCAGATACGCGTATTTT	CASSSTTSSRYAYF	TRBD2	.	TRBV11-2	TRBJ2-3
TGCAGCGTCGTGGGGTTAGCGCCCCGACAAGAGACCCAGTACTTC	CSVVGLAPRQETQYF	.	.	TRBV29-1	TRBJ2-5
TGTGCCAGCAGCGTAGGGATCGCCCCGGGGAATGAGCAGTTCTTC	CASSVGIAPGNEQFF	.	.	TRBV9	TRBJ2-1
TGTGCCACCAACGACATTTTCTACGAGCAGTACTTC	CATNDIFYEQYF	.	.	TRBV28	TRBJ2-7
TGTGCCACCAGTGGCCATAACGCGGGCGAGCACAGAGACGCGTATTTT	CATSGHNAGEHRDAYF	.	.	TRBV24-1	TRBJ2-3
TGTGTCAGCTCACCCGACACGGGCACAGATACGCAGTATTTT	CVSSPDTGTDTQYF	.	.	TRBV18	TRBJ2-3
TGTGCCAGCAGTGGCTGGACAGGGGGTAAAAACATTCAGTACTTC	CASSGWTGGKNIQYF	TRBD1	few	TRBV6-1	TRBJ2-4
TGCGCCAGCAGCTTGGAGGCAGGCCTAGCCAAAAACATTCAGTACTTC	CASSLEAGLAKNIQYF	.	.	TRBV5-1	TRBJ2-4
TGTGCCAGCAGTTCCCTAGACAGAGCAGTAAGCTCCTACGAGCAGTACTTC	CASSSLDRAVSSYEQYF	.	.	TRBV27	TRBJ2-7
TGTGCCAGCAGCCAGGGAGGACTAGCCTCGGGCGAGCAGTACTTC	CASSQGGLASGEQYF	TRBD2	.	TRBV3-1	TRBJ2-7
TGCGCCAGCGGCAAGACGGGGGTCACCGGGGAGCTGTTTTTT	CASGKTGVTGELFF	.	once	TRBV5-1	TRBJ2-2
TGTGCCAGCAGTTACTCGGGACTAGTTGCAACGTACAATGAGCAGTTCTTC	CASSYSGLVATYNEQFF	TRBD2	.	TRBV6-5	TRBJ2-1